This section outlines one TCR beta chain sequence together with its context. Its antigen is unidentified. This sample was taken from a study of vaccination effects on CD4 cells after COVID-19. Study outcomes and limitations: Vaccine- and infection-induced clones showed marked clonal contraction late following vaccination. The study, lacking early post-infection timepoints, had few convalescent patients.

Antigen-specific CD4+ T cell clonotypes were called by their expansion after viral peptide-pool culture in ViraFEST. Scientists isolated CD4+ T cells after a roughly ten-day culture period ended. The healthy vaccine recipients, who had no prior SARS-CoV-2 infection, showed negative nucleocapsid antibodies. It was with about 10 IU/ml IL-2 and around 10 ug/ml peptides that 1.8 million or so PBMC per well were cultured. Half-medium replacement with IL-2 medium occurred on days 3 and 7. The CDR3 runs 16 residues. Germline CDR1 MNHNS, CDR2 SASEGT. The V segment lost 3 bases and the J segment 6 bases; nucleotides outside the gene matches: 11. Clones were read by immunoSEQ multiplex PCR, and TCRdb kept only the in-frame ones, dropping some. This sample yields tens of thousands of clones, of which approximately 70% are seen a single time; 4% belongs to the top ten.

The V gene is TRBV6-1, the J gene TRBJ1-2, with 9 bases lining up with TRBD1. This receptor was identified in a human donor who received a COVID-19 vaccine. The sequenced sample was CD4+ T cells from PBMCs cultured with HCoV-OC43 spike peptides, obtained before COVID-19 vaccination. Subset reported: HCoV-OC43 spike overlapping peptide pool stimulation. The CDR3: CASSDLPGTGFHGYTF. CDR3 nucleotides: TGTGCCAGCAGTGACTTACCCGGGACAGGGTTTCATGGCTACACCTTC.